Below, one T cell receptor beta chain is given with its context. The data are from a study of T-cell reconstitution after alpha-beta-depleted transplantation in children. With 6 bases clipped from V and 0 bases from J, the junction kept 2 bases outside the gene matches. Germline CDR1 reads SGHTA; CDR2 reads FQGNSA. This CDR3 has 15 residues. Unique molecular identifiers were incorporated into the prepared TCRbeta library. TCRdb called the PCR reads again in MiXCR, with one record for every CDR3 protein. The sample comprises over 200,000 distinct CDR3 sequences, approximately 10% of which are singletons, and around 6.2% rests with the top ten.

The chain uses TRBV7-2 and TRBJ2-2; 9 bases align to TRBD2. This TCR derives from a human donor who donated a stem cell graft to a child with acute lymphoblastic leukemia. Sequenced here: PBMCs from the stem cell graft donor, sampled from the stem cell graft. CDR3 nucleotide sequence: TGTGCCAGCAGGCGGGGGGGGCCGAACACCGGGGAGCTGTTTTTT. This gives the protein CASRRGGPNTGELFF.